Presented here are 26 T cell receptor beta chains from one specimen sequenced in a study of cytomegalovirus exposure and HLA in healthy donors (dated by TCRdb to 2015 to 2018). Libraries were constructed by the immunoSEQ multiplex PCR assay. A mixture of 60 forward primers for TCR Vbeta segments and 13 reverse primers for TCR Jbeta segments was used in the multiplex PCR. In its TCRdb copy, this immuneACCESS table keeps in-frame sequences only and misses some clones. Where compared with another copy, unresolved V genes explain less than half of these, and the others have no known cause. The sample contains around 270,000 clones, over 70% of them found a single time. Over 0.3% of the sample lies in the top ten. Material: PBMCs. Every receptor here comes from a girl aged 2-15 years in good health and CMV-seronegative.

The chain uses TRBV18 and TRBJ1-1; 9 bases match TRBD1. CDR1 is KGHSH, CDR2 LQKENI, per germline. Unmatched junction bases numbered 8, after V lost 6 bases and J lost 6 bases. The CDR3 runs to 14 residues. The CDR3 nucleotides are TGTGCCAGCTCCTCACAGGGGGCGACCCCTGAAGCTTTCTTT. Its translation: CASSSQGATPEAFF.

The chain couples TRBV29-1 to TRBJ1-2; 7 bases map to TRBD1. V shed 8 bases and J 4 bases; nucleotides not matched to a gene: 7. The CDR3 is made up of 12 amino acids. Germline values: CDR1 SQVTM, CDR2 ANQGSEA. CDR3 in amino acids: CSSGQAGYGYTF. CDR3 in DNA: TGCAGCTCCGGACAGGCGGGCTATGGCTACACCTTC.

The chain carries TRBV11-1 and TRBJ2-7; D gene unclear. The germline V gene encodes CDR1 SGHAT and CDR2 FQDESV (reference sequence). The CDR3 is 12 residues long. V was clipped by 2 bases and J by 4 bases, with 6 bases between them. CDR3 sequence (DNA): TGTGCCAGCAGCTTAAATACTTACGAGCAGTACTTC. It encodes CASSLNTYEQYF.

This clone was seen a few times. This chain connects TRBV28 to TRBJ2-2; TRBD1 is a possible D gene (6 bases). The CDR3 has 16 amino acids. From germline, CDR1 is MDHEN and CDR2 SYDVKM. V was cut by 3 bases and J by 4 bases, with 15 bases left in between. As DNA, the CDR3 is TGTGCCAGCAGTTTTACACAGGGTATCGGCACCGGGGAGCTGTTTTTT. Amino acid sequence: CASSFTQGIGTGELFF.

The chain uses TRBV5-6 and TRBJ2-7; the match to TRBD2 covers 7 bases. Germline loops: CDR1 SGHDT, CDR2 YYEEEE. The CDR3 runs 19 residues. Trimming at V came to 1 base and at J to 2 bases, leaving 18 bases not matched to a gene. The DNA of the CDR3 is TGTGCCAGCAGCTTGTGGTTGGGAGCGGCGGGGGTGCTACCCTACGAGCAGTACTTC. Protein sequence: CASSLWLGAAGVLPYEQYF.

This chain links TRBV18 with TRBJ1-5, with 7 bases aligning to TRBD1. The V and J ends lost 5 bases and 3 bases, in that order; junction bases with no gene match: 7. Germline V lookup: CDR1 KGHSH, CDR2 LQKENI. The CDR3 runs to 15 residues. The CDR3 sequence: CASSKDGQANQPQHF. DNA for the CDR3: TGTGCCAGCTCAAAAGATGGACAGGCCAATCAGCCCCAGCATTTT.

The V call is TRBV5-4, the J call TRBJ2-2; D might be TRBD2 (6 bases). Germline V gene sequence: CDR1 SGHNT, CDR2 YYREEE (reference sequence). The ends were cut back, 3 bases at V and 4 bases at J, with 10 bases in the middle. The CDR3 extends over 14 amino acids. This CDR3 is CASSSGVGTGELFF. CDR3 nucleotide sequence: TGTGCCAGCAGCTCGGGGGTAGGCACCGGGGAGCTGTTTTTT.

This clone came up once. The rearrangement uses TRBV25-1 and TRBJ1-4; 8 bases are a match to TRBD1. V lost 0 bases and J lost 8; bases outside the gene matches: 5. The CDR3 has 15 amino acids. CDR1 MGHDK and CDR2 SYGVNS come from the germline V gene. The CDR3 is CASSEYRGPAEKLFF. The CDR3 DNA reads as TGTGCCAGCAGTGAATACAGGGGGCCGGCGGAAAAACTGTTTTTT. The full variable domain, with the rest looked up from reference TRBV25-1 and TRBJ1-4, is EADIYQTPRYLVIGTGKKITLECSQTMGHDKMYWYQQDPGMELHLIHYSYGVNSTEKGDLSSESTVSRIRTEHFPLTLESARPSHTSQYLCASSEYRGPAEKLFFGSGTQLSVL.

The chain has TRBV7-3 and TRBJ2-3; D might be TRBD1 (5 bases). V was cut by 5 bases and J by 6 bases, with 12 bases left in between. Per germline, CDR1 SGHTA and CDR2 FQGTGA. The CDR3 loop spans 13 amino acids. The CDR3 DNA sequence: TGTGCCAGCAGCCCCCCAGGGCCCGATACGCAGTATTTT. It encodes CASSPPGPDTQYF.

This clone was counted a few times. V and J are TRBV15 and TRBJ1-2, with a tentative D call TRBD1 (5 bases). Germline assignment: CDR1 LNHNV and CDR2 YYDKDF (reference sequence). CDR3 size: 16 residues. The ends were cut back, 3 bases at V and 0 bases at J, with 14 bases in the middle. In nucleotides, the CDR3 is TGTGCCACCAGCAGCCTGGACAAAAAAGCTAACTATGGCTACACCTTC. It is translated as CATSSLDKKANYGYTF.

V gene TRBV19 combines with J gene TRBJ2-1, with 10 positions matching TRBD1. CDR1 and CDR2 (germline): LNHDA, SQIVND (reference sequence). This CDR3 region has 15 residues. Trimming took 9 bases from V and 6 from J; bases not matched to a gene: 11. DNA for the CDR3: TGTGCCAGCAGGGCCATCGGGACAGGGGTCAATGAGCAGTTCTTC. Translated, it gives CASRAIGTGVNEQFF.

J is TRBJ2-2 and V is TRBV4-1; 7 bases are a match to TRBD1. Germline assignment: CDR1 MGHRA and CDR2 YSYEKL. J was trimmed by 5 bases and V by 0 bases; bases with no gene match: 6. This CDR3 is 16 amino acids long. This CDR3 is CASSQDHRQGTGELFF. DNA of the CDR3: TGCGCCAGCAGCCAAGATCACCGACAGGGAACCGGGGAGCTGTTTTTT.

The rearrangement joins TRBV12-2 to TRBJ2-5; TRBD2 is the table's D call and was not checked against the DNA. TRBV12-2 is an annotated pseudogene. The CDR3 runs 12 residues. CDR3 nucleotides: TGTGCAAGTCGCTTAGCGACTCCCGAGGGGTACTTC. As protein: CASRLATPEGYF.

The V gene is TRBV5-5, the J gene TRBJ1-3; D is unresolved. The V end was cut by 0 bases, the J end by 2 bases, with 9 bases between. The CDR3 runs to 15 residues. Germline V gene lookup returns CDR1 SGHKS and CDR2 YYEKEE (reference sequence). The CDR3 bases are TGTGCCAGCAGCTTGGCCTGGGGAGCTGGAAACACCATATATTTT. Residues: CASSLAWGAGNTIYF.

V and J are TRBV28 and TRBJ2-6; 10 bases are a match to TRBD1. The trim removed 0 bases at V and 0 bases at J, leaving 5 bases unmatched. The CDR3 loop spans 19 amino acids. Looked up from germline, CDR1 is MDHEN and CDR2 is SYDVKM. In nucleotides, the CDR3 is TGTGCCAGCAGTTTATGGGGGACAGGGGATTTCTCTGGGGCCAACGTCCTGACTTTC. Translated, it gives CASSLWGTGDFSGANVLTF.

The chain uses TRBV5-1 and TRBJ2-7, with TRBD2 matching 7 bases. The J segment lost 5 bases and the V segment lost 2 bases, leaving 1 base of the junction unmatched. The germline V gene encodes CDR1 SGHRS and CDR2 YFSETQ. The length of the CDR3 is 12 residues. The DNA of the CDR3 is TGCGCCAGCAGCTTTGGGAGGGACGAGCAGTACTTC. Translating it yields CASSFGRDEQYF.

The chain joins TRBV7-3 to TRBJ2-3; D might be TRBD2 (6 bases). CDR3 size: 14 residues. Germline CDR1 and CDR2: SGHTA and FQGTGA. Deletions cut 2 bases from V and 5 bases from J, with 11 bases between. This CDR3 is CASSLGGLGDTQYF. Here the CDR3 DNA reads TGTGCCAGCAGCTTAGGGGGACTGGGAGATACGCAGTATTTT.

J is TRBJ2-3 and V is TRBV6-5; 8 positions agree with TRBD2. The V gene's germline CDR1 is MNHEY and CDR2 SVGAGI. The ends lost 4 bases at V and 3 bases at J; junction bases unmatched: 9. CDR3 length equals 16 residues. Here the CDR3 reads CASSSLGGGLTDTQYF. For the CDR3, the DNA is TGTGCCAGCAGTTCCCTCGGGGGGGGACTAACAGATACGCAGTATTTT.

V and J are TRBV7-8 and TRBJ2-5, with 7 positions matching TRBD1. Trimming at V came to 1 base and at J to 1 base, leaving 9 bases not matched to a gene. The CDR3 contains 17 residues. In germline, CDR1 is SGHVS, CDR2 FQNEAQ. The CDR3 loop is CASSLEVTGLGQETQYF. For the CDR3, the DNA is TGTGCCAGCAGCTTAGAGGTGACAGGGCTGGGCCAAGAGACCCAGTACTTC.

The chain couples TRBV5-1 to TRBJ1-3, with D possibly matching TRBD1 (6 bases). V was pared by 3 bases and J by 0 bases, with 13 bases between. Germline lookup yields CDR1 SGHRS and CDR2 YFSETQ. The CDR3 has 16 amino acids. The CDR3 region has the DNA TGCGCCAGCAGCTCCGGGACACAACACTCTGGAAACACCATATATTTT. Its protein product is CASSSGTQHSGNTIYF.

The CDR3 protein is CASSDGGGGCEAFF. The CDR3 DNA is TGTGCCAGCAGTGATGGGGGAGGAGGCTGTGAAGCTTTCTTT. V gene TRBV6-1 combines with J gene TRBJ1-1; D may be TRBD1 (5 bases). The length of the CDR3 is 14 residues. V shed 3 bases and J shed 7 bases, with 15 bases lying between them. The V gene's germline CDR1 is MNHNS and CDR2 SASEGT.

The V and J genes are TRBV18 and TRBJ2-7, with 10 bases lining up with TRBD1. CDR3 size: 15 residues. Germline CDR1 KGHSH, CDR2 LQKENI. J was trimmed by 0 bases and V by 3 bases; bases with no gene match: 2. DNA of the CDR3: TGTGCCAGCTCACCCGGACAGGGGGTCTCCTACGAGCAGTACTTC. Amino acids: CASSPGQGVSYEQYF.

V is TRBV20-1 and J is TRBJ2-7; no definite D call. The CDR3 is made up of 11 amino acids. V was pared by 3 bases and J by 3 bases, with 6 bases between. Per germline, CDR1 DFQATT and CDR2 SNEGSKA (reference sequence). CDR3 sequence reads: CSASQDYEQYF. The CDR3 nucleotides read TGCAGTGCTAGCCAGGACTACGAGCAGTACTTC.

The chain combines TRBV29-1 with TRBJ2-1; possibly TRBD2 for D (6 bases). Germline CDR1 and CDR2: SQVTM and ANQGSEA. The germline V and J ends were trimmed by 6 bases and 4 bases, with 13 bases remaining between them. This CDR3 is 13 amino acids long. CDR3 coding DNA: TGCAGCGTCCCCCTTCGGGAGTACAATGAGCAGTTCTTC. This translates into CSVPLREYNEQFF.

The rearrangement joins TRBV7-9 to TRBJ2-3; D may be TRBD2 (6 bases). Trimming took 6 bases from V and 2 from J, leaving 15 bases between them. Germline V gene data show CDR1 as SEHNR and CDR2 as FQNEAQ (reference sequence). The CDR3 runs 15 residues. CDR3 amino acids: CASSLHGGNTDTQYF. The CDR3 DNA is TGTGCCAGCAGTTTACACGGGGGTAACACAGATACGCAGTATTTT.

The rearrangement joins TRBV7-3 to TRBJ2-3; 7 positions agree with TRBD2. V was clipped by 4 bases and J by 4 bases; unmatched bases: 8. CDR3 length: 15 amino acids. CDR1 is SGHTA, CDR2 FQGTGA, per germline. This chain's CDR3 is CASSSAVGGADTQYF. CDR3 bases: TGTGCCAGCAGCTCGGCGGTGGGGGGGGCAGATACGCAGTATTTT.